What follows is one T cell receptor beta chain and its context. What it recognizes is unknown. Using immunoSEQ multiplex PCR, the repertoire was profiled, and TCRdb retains in-frame clones only, with some absent. The data contain roughly 10,000 clones, over 70% of them seen just once; the ten biggest clones take up about 8.7%. The CDR3 sequence is 17 residues long. The ends lost 7 bases at V and 2 bases at J; junction bases unmatched: 12. CDR1 is MNHEY, CDR2 SMNVEV, per germline (reference sequence). Blood collection times were about day -28 and days 30, 100, 180 posttransplant. This sample is part of a study of T cell clonotyping in hematopoietic cell transplantation. Findings of the study overall: Higher Inverse Simpson Index values in graft donor and pretransplant recipient predicted broader posttransplant TCR diversity. Recipient TCR diversity dropped after transplant; expanded clonotypes rose from day 30 to 180. Few recipient clonotypes overlapped donors; over 95% were de novo at given depth.

The clonotype originates from a female patient between 40 and 50 years old who had an allogeneic stem cell transplant from a related donor, so T cells may come from the graft donor. Some clones in this sample may be carry-over from other donors' samples. The chain couples TRBV27 to TRBJ2-3; 10 nucleotides align to TRBD2. Sequences were derived from PBMCs, sampled 30 days after allogeneic stem cell transplant. The CDR3 nucleotides are TGTGCCAGCACCGACCGACTAGCGGGTATTTTCACAGATACGCAGTATTTT. This sequence encodes CASTDRLAGIFTDTQYF.